This T cell receptor beta chain was sequenced in a study of cytomegalovirus exposure and HLA in healthy donors. Points from the study as a whole: In vitro experiments confirmed that three CMV-associated chains were specific for CMV antigens.

Researchers ran the PCR with 60 Vbeta and 13 Jbeta primers. Data came from immunoSEQ multiplex PCR; TCRdb stores just in-frame clones and leaves some out. This sample has about 62,000 clones, with 65% to 75% found just once. This clone occurred a few times. Antigen specificity is unknown. Germline assignment: CDR1 LNHDA and CDR2 SQIVND (reference sequence). V lost 0 bases and J lost 6, with 9 bases in between. This CDR3 has 13 residues. The sample consisted of PBMCs. The receptor comes from a woman in her twenties or thirties in good health and CMV-seronegative. The chain is built from TRBV19 and TRBJ2-7; D is unresolved. The CDR3 reads CASSIETRSEQYF. The CDR3 coding sequence is TGTGCCAGTAGTATAGAAACCCGGAGCGAGCAGTACTTC.